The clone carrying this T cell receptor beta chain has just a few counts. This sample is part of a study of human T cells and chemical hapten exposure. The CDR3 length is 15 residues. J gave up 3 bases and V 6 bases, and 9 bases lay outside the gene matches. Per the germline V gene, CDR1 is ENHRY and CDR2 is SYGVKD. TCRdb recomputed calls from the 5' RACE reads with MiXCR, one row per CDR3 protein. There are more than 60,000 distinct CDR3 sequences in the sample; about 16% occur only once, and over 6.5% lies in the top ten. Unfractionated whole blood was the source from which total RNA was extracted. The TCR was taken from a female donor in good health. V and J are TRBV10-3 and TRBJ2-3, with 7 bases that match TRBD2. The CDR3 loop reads CAISPSGKTTDTQYF. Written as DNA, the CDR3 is TGTGCCATCAGCCCCAGCGGGAAGACGACAGATACGCAGTATTTT.